This TCR beta chain emerged from a study of blood T cell repertoires in COVID-19. At the level of the study: Some COVID-19 samples were acute and others convalescent; all came from the United States, Italy and Spain. T cells, B-cell-depleted T cells, or PBMCs supplied cDNA or gDNA.

Original processing methods: Reference gene primer amplification gave estimated nucleated cell counts. Assay: immunoSEQ multiplex PCR; the TCRdb copy retains only in-frame clones and omits some. That table supplies the V and J calls and clone size; D and trimming were determined from the DNA. The data hold around 250,000 clones, with 86% observed a single time. The germline V gene encodes CDR1 SNHLY and CDR2 FYNNEI. The trim removed 6 bases at V and 4 bases at J, leaving 4 bases unmatched. The CDR3 runs 13 residues. This chain links TRBV2 with TRBJ1-1; 8 bases fit TRBD1. The source of this sequence is a man at least 80 years old with acute or convalescent COVID-19. Source material: peripheral blood. The CDR3 DNA sequence: TGTGCCAGCAGCAGGGGGCGTCTCACTGAAGCTTTCTTT. The encoded protein is CASSRGRLTEAFF.